Shown below are 11 T cell receptor beta chains from a single sample sequenced in a study of T-cell memory formation after mild COVID-19. MiXCR was run by TCRdb on the 5' RACE reads, yielding one entry per CDR3 protein. The sample yields around 310,000 distinct CDR3 sequences, 15% to 20% seen once. Sequenced input: PBMCs or a T cell subset sorted from them (not recorded which). The receptors were gathered from a man aged 18 to 30 who had mild COVID-19 (a few samples of this study predate the infection). Cell type and time point are not known.

The V gene is TRBV6-5, the J gene TRBJ2-1; TRBD1 is a possible D gene (5 bases). Deletions cut 6 bases from V and 9 bases from J, with 15 bases between. The CDR3 covers 13 residues. Germline values: CDR1 MNHEY, CDR2 SVGAGI. The DNA for the CDR3 is TGTGCCAGCAGCAAACGACAGTTTGGTGAGCAGTTCTTC. Translation: CASSKRQFGEQFF.

The table lists this clonotype with a few counts. The rearrangement joins TRBV7-2 to TRBJ2-3; TRBD2 matches at 11 bases. The germline V gene has CDR1 SGHTA and CDR2 FQGNSA. The CDR3 spans 15 residues. The V segment lost 1 base and the J segment 6 bases; nucleotides outside the gene matches: 3. CDR3 amino acids: CASSLGRLAGDTQYF. The CDR3 nucleotides are TGTGCCAGCAGCTTAGGCCGACTAGCGGGGGATACGCAGTATTTT.

J is TRBJ1-5 and V is TRBV6-2 or TRBV6-3; a weak D match, TRBD1 (5 bases). CDR1 and CDR2 from the germline V gene are MNHEY and SVGEGT. This CDR3 has 15 residues. Trimming removed 10 bases from V and 11 bases from J, with 27 bases in between. CDR3 loop: CATRGQEGKATAQHF. In nucleotides, the CDR3 is TGTGCCACCCGAGGCCAGGAGGGGAAAGCGACAGCCCAGCATTTT.

The sample holds a few counts of this clonotype. Germline and junction disagree at one end, which may indicate a read error. The gene calls are TRBV3-1 and TRBJ2-3, with D possibly matching TRBD1 (6 bases). CDR3 length: 15 amino acids. From germline, CDR1 is LGHDT and CDR2 YNNKEL (reference sequence). The CDR3 DNA is TGTGCCAGCAGCAAAGAGGCAGGGGTCGCCGATACGCAGTATTTT. It codes for CASSKEAGVADTQYF.

This clonotype has only a few counts. The chain links TRBV24-1 to TRBJ2-1, with D possibly TRBD1 on 6 matching bases. Trimming took 5 bases from V and 2 from J, leaving 12 bases between them. This CDR3 spans 15 amino acids. Germline V CDR1 and CDR2: KGHDR, SFDVKD. The DNA for the CDR3 is TGTGCCACCAGTGGGGGAGACAGGCCCTACAATGAGCAGTTCTTC. Translating it yields CATSGGDRPYNEQFF.

This clonotype was seen more than once but under ten times. This chain connects TRBV5-1 to TRBJ1-1; D is perhaps TRBD1 (6 bases). The germline CDR1 and CDR2 sequences are SGHRS and YFSETQ. Trimming removed 4 bases from V and 4 bases from J, with 20 bases in between. CDR3 length equals 16 residues. CDR3 amino acids: CASSLPSGARGTEAFF. CDR3 DNA: TGCGCCAGCAGCCTACCCTCAGGGGCCCGGGGCACTGAAGCTTTCTTT.

This clonotype was observed a handful of times. V usage is TRBV20-1 and J usage is TRBJ1-1, with D uncertain. The germline V gene encodes CDR1 DFQATT and CDR2 SNEGSKA (reference sequence). The CDR3 runs 14 residues. Trimming left V 5 bases short and J 11 bases short, with 24 bases between. The CDR3 loop is CSALQGFAIPGAFF. For the CDR3, the DNA is TGCAGTGCTCTGCAAGGGTTCGCCATCCCGGGCGCTTTCTTT.

J is TRBJ1-1 and V is TRBV20-1; D unresolved. V lost 7 bases to trimming and J lost 1 base, with 10 bases between them. Germline loops: CDR1 DFQATT, CDR2 SNEGSKA (reference sequence). This CDR3 comprises 12 residues. As DNA, the CDR3 is TGCAGTGTTCGGCGGAGGAACACTGAAGCTTTCTTT. Translating gives CSVRRRNTEAFF.

This clonotype has more than one count but fewer than ten. The chain links TRBV9 to TRBJ1-2; 8 positions agree with TRBD1. The CDR3 spans 14 residues. CDR1 and CDR2 from the germline V gene are SGDLS and YYNGEE. V dropped 3 bases and J dropped 4; count of bases not matched to a gene: 5. The CDR3 spells CASSAGTGLYGYTF. The CDR3 nucleotides read TGTGCCAGCAGCGCGGGGACAGGCCTCTATGGCTACACCTTC.

This clonotype was detected many times. The chain recombines TRBV6-5 with TRBJ1-5; 8 bases are a match to TRBD1. V shed 2 bases, J shed 7 bases, and the junction held 7 bases outside the gene matches. CDR1 is MNHEY, CDR2 SVGAGI, per germline. The CDR3 extends over 15 amino acids. CDR3 coding DNA: TGTGCCAGCAGTTACAGGGGGACAGGTGGGCAGCCCCAGCATTTT. As protein: CASSYRGTGGQPQHF.

The rearrangement joins TRBV9 to TRBJ1-6; D unresolved. V was cut by 4 bases and J by 10 bases, with 12 bases left in between. CDR1 is SGDLS, CDR2 YYNGEE, per germline. CDR3 length: 13 amino acids. CDR3 sequence reads: CASSSRAYSPLHF. The DNA for the CDR3 is TGTGCCAGCAGCTCTCGGGCGTACTCACCCCTCCACTTT.